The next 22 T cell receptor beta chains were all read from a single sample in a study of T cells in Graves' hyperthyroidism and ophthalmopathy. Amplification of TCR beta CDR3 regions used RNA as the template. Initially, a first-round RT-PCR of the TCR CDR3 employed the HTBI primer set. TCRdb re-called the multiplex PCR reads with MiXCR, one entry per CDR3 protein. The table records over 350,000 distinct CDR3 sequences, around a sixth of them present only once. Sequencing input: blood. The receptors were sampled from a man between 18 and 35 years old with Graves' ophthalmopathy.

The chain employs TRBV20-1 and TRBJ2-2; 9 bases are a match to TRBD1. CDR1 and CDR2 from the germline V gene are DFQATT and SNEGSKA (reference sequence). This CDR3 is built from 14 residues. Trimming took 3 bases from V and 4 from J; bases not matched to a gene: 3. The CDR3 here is CSASLDRGTGELFF. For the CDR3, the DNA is TGCAGTGCTAGTTTGGACAGGGGCACCGGGGAGCTGTTTTTT.

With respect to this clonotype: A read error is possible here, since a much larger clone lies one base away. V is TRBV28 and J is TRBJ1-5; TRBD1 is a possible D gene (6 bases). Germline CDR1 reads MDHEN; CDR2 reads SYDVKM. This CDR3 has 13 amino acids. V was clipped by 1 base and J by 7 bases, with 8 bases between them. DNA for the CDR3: TGTGCCAGCAGTTTATCAGGGGAACAGCCCCAGCATTTT. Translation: CASSLSGEQPQHF.

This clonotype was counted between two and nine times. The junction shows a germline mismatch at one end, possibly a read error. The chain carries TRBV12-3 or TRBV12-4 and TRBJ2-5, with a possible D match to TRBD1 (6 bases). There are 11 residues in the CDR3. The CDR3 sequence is CASSPGDHVDF. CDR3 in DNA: TGTGCCAGCAGCCCAGGGGACCACGTGGACTTC.

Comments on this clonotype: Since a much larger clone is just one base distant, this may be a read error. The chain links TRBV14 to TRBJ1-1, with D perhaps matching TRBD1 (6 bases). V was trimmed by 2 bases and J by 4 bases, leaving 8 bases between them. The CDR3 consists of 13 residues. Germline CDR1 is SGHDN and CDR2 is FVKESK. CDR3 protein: CASSQRGGTEAFF. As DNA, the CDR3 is TGTGCCAGCAGCCAAAGGGGGGGCACTGAAGCTTTCTTT.

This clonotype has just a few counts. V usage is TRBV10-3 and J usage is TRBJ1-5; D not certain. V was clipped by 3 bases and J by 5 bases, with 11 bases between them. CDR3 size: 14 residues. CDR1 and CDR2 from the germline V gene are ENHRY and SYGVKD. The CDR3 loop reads CAISESGRDQPQHF. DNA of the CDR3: TGTGCCATCAGTGAAAGCGGGAGAGATCAGCCCCAGCATTTT.

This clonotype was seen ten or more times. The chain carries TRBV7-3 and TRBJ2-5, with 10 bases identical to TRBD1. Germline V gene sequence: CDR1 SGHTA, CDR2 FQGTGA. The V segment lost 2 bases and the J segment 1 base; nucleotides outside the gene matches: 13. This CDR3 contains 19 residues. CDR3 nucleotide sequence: TGTGCCAGCAGCTTAGCTCCCGGAACCGGGACAGGGGTCCAAGAGACCCAGTACTTC. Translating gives CASSLAPGTGTGVQETQYF. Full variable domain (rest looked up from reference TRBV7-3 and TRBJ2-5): GAGVSQTPSNKVTEKGKYVELRCDPISGHTALYWYRQSLGQGPEFLIYFQGTGAADDSGLPNDRFFAVRPEGSVSTLKIQRTERGDSAVYLCASSLAPGTGTGVQETQYFGPGTRLLVL.

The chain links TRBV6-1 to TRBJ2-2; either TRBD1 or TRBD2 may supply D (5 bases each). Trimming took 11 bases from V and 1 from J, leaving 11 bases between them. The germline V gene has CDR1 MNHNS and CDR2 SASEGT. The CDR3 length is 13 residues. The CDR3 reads CAGSGLNTGELFF. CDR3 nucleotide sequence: TGTGCCGGTTCGGGGCTGAACACCGGGGAGCTGTTTTTT.

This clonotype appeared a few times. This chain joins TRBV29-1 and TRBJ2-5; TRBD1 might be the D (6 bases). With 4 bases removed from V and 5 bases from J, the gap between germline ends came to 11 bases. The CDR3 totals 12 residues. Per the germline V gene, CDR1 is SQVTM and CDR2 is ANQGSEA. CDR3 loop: CSVVWGPETQYF. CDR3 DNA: TGCAGCGTTGTTTGGGGGCCGGAGACCCAGTACTTC.

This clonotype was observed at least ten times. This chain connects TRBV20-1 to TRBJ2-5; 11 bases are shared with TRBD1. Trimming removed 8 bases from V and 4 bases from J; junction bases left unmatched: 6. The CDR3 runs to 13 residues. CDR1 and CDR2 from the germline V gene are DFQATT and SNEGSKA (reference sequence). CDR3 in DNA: TGCAGTCGGACAGGGGGCGGTCTAGAGACCCAGTACTTC. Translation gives CSRTGGGLETQYF.

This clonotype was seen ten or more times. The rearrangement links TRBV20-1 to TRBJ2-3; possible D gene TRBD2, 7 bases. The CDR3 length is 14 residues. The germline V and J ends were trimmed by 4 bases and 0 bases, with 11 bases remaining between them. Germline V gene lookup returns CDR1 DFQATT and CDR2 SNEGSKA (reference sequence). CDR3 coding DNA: TGCAGTGCTACCAAGGGGGGGAGCACAGATACGCAGTATTTT. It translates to CSATKGGSTDTQYF.

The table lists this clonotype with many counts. CDR3 bases: TGTGCCAGCAGGTGGGAAGGGGGTAGTGAGCAGTTCTTC. Its translation: CASRWEGGSEQFF. The V call is TRBV2, the J call TRBJ2-1, with TRBD1 as a possible D gene (6 bases). CDR3 length equals 13 residues. The V end lost 6 bases, the J end lost 9 bases, and 15 bases lay between the germline ends. Germline V CDR1 and CDR2: SNHLY, FYNNEI.

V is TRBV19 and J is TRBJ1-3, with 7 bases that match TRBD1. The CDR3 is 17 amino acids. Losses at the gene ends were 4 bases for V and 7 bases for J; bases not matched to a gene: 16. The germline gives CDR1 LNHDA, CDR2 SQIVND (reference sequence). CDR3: CASSTPGQPSPGNTIYF. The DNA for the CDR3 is TGTGCCAGTAGTACGCCGGGACAGCCATCCCCGGGGAACACCATATATTTT.

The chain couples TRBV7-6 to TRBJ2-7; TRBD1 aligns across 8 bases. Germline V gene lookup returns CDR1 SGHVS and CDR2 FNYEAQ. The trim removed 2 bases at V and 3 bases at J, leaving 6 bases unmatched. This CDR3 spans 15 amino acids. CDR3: CASSLSGQGYYEQYF. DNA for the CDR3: TGTGCCAGCAGCTTATCCGGACAGGGTTACTACGAGCAGTACTTC.

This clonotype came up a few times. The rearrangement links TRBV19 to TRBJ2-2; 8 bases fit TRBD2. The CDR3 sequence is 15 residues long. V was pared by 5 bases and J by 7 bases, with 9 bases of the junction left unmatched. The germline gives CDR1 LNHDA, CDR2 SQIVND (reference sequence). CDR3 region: CASSRPGLGIGELFF. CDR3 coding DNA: TGTGCCAGTAGTCGACCGGGACTAGGAATCGGGGAGCTGTTTTTT.

CDR3 nucleotides: TGTGCCAGCAGTGGGGCGGCTAGCGGACGCACAGATACGCAGTATTTT. Protein: CASSGAASGRTDTQYF. The chain combines TRBV2 with TRBJ2-3; 7 nucleotides agree with TRBD2. With 4 bases clipped from V and 1 base from J, the junction kept 8 bases outside the gene matches. This CDR3 comprises 16 residues. Germline V lookup: CDR1 SNHLY, CDR2 FYNNEI.

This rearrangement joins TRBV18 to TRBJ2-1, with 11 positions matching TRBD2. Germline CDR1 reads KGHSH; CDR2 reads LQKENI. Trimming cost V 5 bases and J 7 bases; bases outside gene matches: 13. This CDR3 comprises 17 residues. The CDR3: CASSSRLAGTSVNEQFF. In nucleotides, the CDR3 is TGTGCCAGCTCATCGAGACTAGCGGGGACTTCAGTGAATGAGCAGTTCTTC.

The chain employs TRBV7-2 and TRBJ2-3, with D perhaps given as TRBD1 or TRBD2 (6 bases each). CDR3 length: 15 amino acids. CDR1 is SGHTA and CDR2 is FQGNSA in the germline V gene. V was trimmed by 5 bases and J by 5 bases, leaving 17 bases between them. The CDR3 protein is CASSQARGAGDTQYF. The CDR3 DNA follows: TGTGCCAGCAGCCAAGCTAGGGGGGCCGGAGATACGCAGTATTTT.

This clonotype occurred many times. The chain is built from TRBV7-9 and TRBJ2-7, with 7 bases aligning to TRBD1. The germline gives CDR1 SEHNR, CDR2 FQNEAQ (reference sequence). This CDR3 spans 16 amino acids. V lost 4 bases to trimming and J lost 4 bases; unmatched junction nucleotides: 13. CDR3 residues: CASSSPGRDSRYEQYF. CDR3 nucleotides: TGTGCCAGCAGCTCCCCCGGCCGGGACAGCAGATACGAGCAGTACTTC.

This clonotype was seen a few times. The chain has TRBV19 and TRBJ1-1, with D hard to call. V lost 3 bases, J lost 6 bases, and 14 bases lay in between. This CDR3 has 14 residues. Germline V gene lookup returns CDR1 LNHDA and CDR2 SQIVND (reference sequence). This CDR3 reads CASSIGRSMAEAFF. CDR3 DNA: TGTGCCAGTAGTATTGGACGGTCAATGGCTGAAGCTTTCTTT. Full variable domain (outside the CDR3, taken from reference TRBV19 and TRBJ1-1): DGGITQSPKYLFRKEGQNVTLSCEQNLNHDAMYWYRQDPGQGLRLIYYSQIVNDFQKGDIAEGYSVSREKKESFPLTVTSAQKNPTAFYLCASSIGRSMAEAFFGQGTRLTVV.

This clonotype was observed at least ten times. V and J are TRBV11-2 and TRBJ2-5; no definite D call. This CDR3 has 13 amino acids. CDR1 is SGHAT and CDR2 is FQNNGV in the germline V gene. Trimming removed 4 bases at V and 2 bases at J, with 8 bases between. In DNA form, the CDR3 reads TGTGCCAGCAGCTCCCACTGGCAAGAGACCCAGTACTTC. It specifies CASSSHWQETQYF.

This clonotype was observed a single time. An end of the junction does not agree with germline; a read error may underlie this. The CDR3 loop reads CASSLGVDERFF. Here the CDR3 DNA reads TGTGCCAGCAGCTTGGGAGTGGATGAGCGGTTCTTC. The chain recombines TRBV5-6 with TRBJ2-1; D uncertain. Germline lookup yields CDR1 SGHDT and CDR2 YYEEEE. This CDR3 has 12 amino acids.

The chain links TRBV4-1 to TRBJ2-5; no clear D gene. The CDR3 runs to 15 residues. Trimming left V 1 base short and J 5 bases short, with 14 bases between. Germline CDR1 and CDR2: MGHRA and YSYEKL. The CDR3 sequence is CASSQVWARRETQYF. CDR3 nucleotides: TGCGCCAGCAGCCAAGTTTGGGCCCGCAGGGAGACCCAGTACTTC.